The 4 T cell receptor beta chains below come from one sample, sequenced in a study of T-cell memory formation after mild COVID-19. TCRdb itself ran the 5' RACE reads through MiXCR, one entry per CDR3 protein. The table has 150,000 to 200,000 distinct CDR3 sequences, about a third seen once; the top ten hold 12%. The sample was PBMCs or a T cell subset sorted from them (not recorded which). The receptors derive from an adult woman who had mild COVID-19 (a few samples of this study predate the infection). Cell type and time point are not known.

This clonotype has more than one count but fewer than ten. The J gene is TRBJ1-1, the V gene TRBV15; 8 bases match TRBD1. The CDR3 contains 15 residues. The V segment lost 3 bases and the J segment 4 bases; nucleotides outside the gene matches: 7. In germline, CDR1 is LNHNV, CDR2 YYDKDF (reference sequence). CDR3 nucleotide sequence: TGTGCCACCAGCAGCCTCCTGACAGGGGTCACTGAAGCTTTCTTT. Translating gives CATSSLLTGVTEAFF.

This rearrangement joins TRBV25-1 to TRBJ2-7; possibly TRBD1 for D (5 bases). The germline V gene encodes CDR1 MGHDK and CDR2 SYGVNS. Trimming shortened V by 4 bases and J by 0 bases, and 7 bases separated the two germline ends. CDR3 length equals 13 residues. CDR3 sequence reads: CASSGGGSYEQYF. The CDR3 nucleotides read TGTGCCAGCAGTGGGGGCGGCTCCTACGAGCAGTACTTC.

The genes are TRBV4-3 and TRBJ1-2; 10 nucleotides match TRBD1. Trimming cost V 1 base and J 4 bases; bases outside gene matches: 6. The CDR3 sequence is 16 residues long. Germline V CDR1 and CDR2: LGHNA, YSLEER. The CDR3 DNA reads as TGCGCCAGCAGCCAAGGTGGGACAGGGGTTATCTATGGCTACACCTTC. This translates into CASSQGGTGVIYGYTF.

CDR3 sequence: CASSLGLRSGSRNEQFF. In DNA, the CDR3 is TGTGCCAGCAGCTTAGGCCTGAGAAGCGGGAGTAGGAATGAGCAGTTCTTC. This rearrangement joins TRBV13 to TRBJ2-1, with 8 bases matching TRBD2. Germline CDR1 and CDR2: PRHDT and FYEKMQ (reference sequence). Losses at the gene ends were 0 bases for V and 7 bases for J; bases not matched to a gene: 11. The CDR3 has 17 residues.